The clone carrying this TCR beta chain was observed a few times. Trimming pared 1 base from V and 10 bases from J, leaving 19 bases between. Germline CDR1 MGHRA, CDR2 YSYEKL. There are 16 residues in the CDR3. This record belongs to a study of T-cell reconstitution after alpha-beta-depleted transplantation in children. Construction of the TCRbeta library involved unique molecular identifiers. TCRdb independently ran MiXCR on the PCR reads; one entry per CDR3 protein. The sample has 700,000 to 950,000 distinct CDR3 sequences, 16% seen once. The chain has TRBV4-1 and TRBJ1-4; D not resolved. The sample was PBMCs, mostly from graft donor cells, taken 360 days after TCRalphabeta/CD19-depleted stem cell transplant. This sequence was found in a male patient between 10 and 17 years old who had a stem cell transplant for acute lymphoblastic leukemia, so the T cells may come from the graft donor. The CDR3 DNA follows: TGCGCCAGCAGCCAAGCGGGGAAGAGTCGTCCGGGAAAACTGTTTTTT. Its translation is CASSQAGKSRPGKLFF.